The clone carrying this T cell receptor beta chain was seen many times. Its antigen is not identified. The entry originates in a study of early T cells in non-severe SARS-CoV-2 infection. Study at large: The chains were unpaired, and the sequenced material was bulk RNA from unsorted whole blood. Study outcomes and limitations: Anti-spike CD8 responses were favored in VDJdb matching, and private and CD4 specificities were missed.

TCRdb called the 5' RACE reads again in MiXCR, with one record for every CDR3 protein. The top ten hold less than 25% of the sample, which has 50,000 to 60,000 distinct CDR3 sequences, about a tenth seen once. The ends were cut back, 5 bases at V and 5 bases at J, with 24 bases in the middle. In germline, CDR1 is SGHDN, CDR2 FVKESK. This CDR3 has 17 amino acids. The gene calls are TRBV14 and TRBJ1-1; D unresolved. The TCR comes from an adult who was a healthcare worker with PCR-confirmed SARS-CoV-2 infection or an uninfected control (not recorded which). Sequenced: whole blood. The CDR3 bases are TGTGCCAGCAGCGATCTGTGGTTGCCTCTAATCGGGACTGAAGCTTTCTTT. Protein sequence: CASSDLWLPLIGTEAFF.